This T cell receptor (beta chain) appears in the sequencing data of a study of T cells after yellow fever vaccination. Via MiXCR, TCRdb re-called the 5' RACE reads, giving one row per CDR3 protein. The data contain approximately 260,000 distinct CDR3 sequences, 13% of them singletons. Germline V gene data show CDR1 as SNHLY and CDR2 as FYNNEI. The ends were cut back, 1 base at V and 6 bases at J, with 9 bases in the middle. This CDR3 has 14 amino acids. The sample holds many counts of this clonotype. The receptor was isolated from a man aged 25-45 years who received the YFV17D yellow fever vaccine. The rearrangement joins TRBV2 to TRBJ1-4; D remains ambiguous. The sequenced sample was CD4+ T cells sorted from PBMCs, obtained 45 days after the yellow fever booster vaccination. In DNA form, the CDR3 reads TGTGCCAGCAGTGAAGAGGTCTTGTATGAAAAACTGTTTTTT. As protein: CASSEEVLYEKLFF.